This T cell receptor beta chain derives from a study of cytomegalovirus exposure and HLA in healthy donors (dated by TCRdb to about 2017). Broadly, across the study: An earlier analysis of roughly 630 of the donors reported roughly 300 Gb of sequence data and some 100 million unique TCR beta sequences from roughly 200 million T cells. About 320 gigabases of sequencing data and some 85 million unique TCR sequences were included in an early release covering 550 to 800 HLA-typed donors. The genetic ancestry cluster associated with self-reported Caucasian donors included 80% to 90% of the approximately 400 genotyped donors. The study was designed to test whether signatures of past pathogen exposure could be identified by cataloging public T cell receptors. Using immunosequencing, the study profiled T cell repertoires from approximately 700 subjects and related those repertoires to cytomegalovirus serostatus. Along with the approximately 600-subject first cohort, a separate validation cohort of over a hundred different subjects was used. The study combined high-throughput TCR immunosequencing, statistical association of individual TCRs with disease status, and machine learning to predict cytomegalovirus infection status. A later analysis re-analyzed previously published TCR beta repertoires from roughly 690 donors and added high-resolution HLA genotyping to study TCR occurrence patterns. In the later analysis, no new phenotypic data were used to find candidate immune exposures; instead, reliance was placed on TCR beta sequences and their occurrence across donors. An earlier analysis of about 600 of the donors used high-throughput TCR beta sequencing to judge whether each TCR beta V gene segment behaved as functional or pseudogenic. Donor age, sex, ethnicity and CMV serostatus were compiled together with the repertoire data. A later genetic analysis used genome-wide SNP genotypes for about 65% of the roughly 700 donors, treating that subset as a discovery cohort. All discovery cohort repertoires had been generated on a single sequencing platform. HLA typing included class I and class II loci at four-digit resolution. Typing coverage varied by locus: roughly 629-640 donors for A, B, C, DRB1 and DQB1; 500 to 550 for DQA1; about 590 for DPA1; roughly 470 for DPB1. Several DR-DQ haplotypes were treated as single units for association and clustering because of strong linkage in the cohort. Among about 400 genotyped donors of the cohort, an average of around 240,000 unique TCR beta nucleotide sequences was sequenced per donor, of which about 18% were non-productive.

The method was the immunoSEQ multiplex PCR assay. A mixture of 60 forward primers for TCR Vbeta segments and 13 reverse primers for TCR Jbeta segments was used in the multiplex PCR. The CDR3 region of rearranged TCR beta genes was amplified from genomic DNA with a multiplex PCR assay. The Illumina HiSeq System was used to sequence the amplified TCR beta libraries as 87-base-pair reads. On the study's bioinformatics: A later analysis counted some 74 million unique TCR beta chains across the 550 to 700 repertoires, and roughly 11 million of these chains were shared by at least two donors. Raw reads were error-corrected and collapsed into unique sequences with a nearest-neighbor algorithm that merged closely related sequences to remove PCR and sequencing errors. Alignment of CDR3 sequences to IMGT reference sequences was used to assign V, D and J gene segments. For a sequence to be retained, a match of at least six nucleotides to both a V gene segment and a J gene segment was required. Rearrangements were classified as productive when the CDR3 lacked stop codons and remained in frame with V and J, and all other rearrangements were classified as non-productive. Following IMGT convention, CDR3 was defined as the stretch from the second conserved V-encoded cysteine up to the conserved J-encoded phenylalanine. The earlier analysis of fewer than 700 of the donors excluded sequences that lacked an unambiguous match to a single V gene segment. An earlier analysis of roughly 590 of the donors called V segments functional above 56.7% productive rearrangements and segregating when the between-donor standard deviation exceeded 5%. To diagnose cytomegalovirus status from the catalog of TCR beta chain sequences, a statistical classification framework was built. In a later analysis, V and J genes were assigned by comparing TCR nucleotide sequences against IMGT/GENE-DB human TR gene sequences. The TCRdist pipeline was used in a later analysis to assign CDR3 sequences and most-parsimonious VDJ recombination scenarios. A later analysis defined each TCR beta chain by its CDR3 amino acid sequence plus V-gene family, and excluded reads lacking a unique V-gene family. To address suspected cross-contamination and a sequencing artifact, a later analysis removed 592 highly shared, low-generation-probability nucleotide sequences. In a later analysis, a clonal expansion index for each public chain was calculated from normalized within-repertoire ranks of inferred template counts. In a later analysis, generation probabilities were computed with a VDJ recombination model fitted to out-of-frame rearrangements, and the resulting probabilities were checked against IGoR. In a later analysis, TCR-TCR, TCR-HLA and TCR-CMV co-occurrence was scored with hypergeometric tests, and a repertoire-size bias correction was applied to TCR pairs. False discovery rates were estimated in a later analysis by permuting HLA or CMV assignments 20 times. A later analysis grouped co-occurring TCRs with DBSCAN, adding TCRdist sequence similarity when clustering within HLA-allele-positive subsets. Repertoires with fewer than 30,000 or more than 120,000 public chains were left out of co-occurrence clustering, as were five repertoires with anomalous nucleotide sharing. This immuneACCESS table, as held by TCRdb, lists in-frame sequences with V and J called but not all clones. Of the missing ones, under half trace to an unresolved V gene in checked studies; the others have no known cause. V and J calls and clone size follow that table, whereas D and trimming were derived from the DNA. The sample contains 150,000 or so clones, around 77% of them found a single time. 2.2% of the sample belongs to the ten largest clones.

On this clone itself: The antigen it recognizes is unknown. Base-call qualities are not available, and no considerably larger clone is one nucleotide away.

The investigation overall reported the following: Because counts were too low, about 18 rarely observed V segments, including chromosome 9 orphons, were left out of the earlier analysis of approximately 580 of the donors. In a later analysis, several top co-occurrence clusters were reported to appear linked to parvovirus B19, influenza, CMV and Epstein-Barr virus. In a later analysis, most CMV-associated TCR beta chains were found to appear HLA-restricted, with HLA associations seemingly driven largely by CMV exposure. Roughly uniform sequencing depth across donors was assumed in presence/absence analyses, although this assumption may not hold. Linkage disequilibrium might explain the correlated functional status among segregating V segments, but an unknown experimental factor could not be ruled out. Immune exposure information for the cohort was limited to CMV serostatus. At a false discovery rate of 0.05, a later analysis linked 15,000 to 20,000 TCR beta sequences to specific HLA alleles. A further reported finding was that TCR beta sequences accurately predicted the HLA-A and HLA-B alleles for most subjects in the first cohort. The 87-base-pair reads could not distinguish some IMGT-functional V segments, including TRBV6-2 and TRBV6-3, so those segments were excluded. In a later analysis, the rate of TCR association differed among HLA loci, with DRB1 alleles having the most associated TCRs and HLA-C alleles having the fewest. A group of highly shared sequence variants was considered likely to be a technical artifact of the sequencing pipeline. The study gave a list of more than 150 TCR beta chains associated with cytomegalovirus. Most TCR sequences were seen in very few donors, while some public TCRs were found in many individuals. V-gene and J-gene trimming of TCR beta chains was associated with a missense DCLRE1C variant in a later genetic analysis, and the association was replicated in an independent cohort. Strong co-occurrence of HLA alleles, especially DR and DQ, made assigning TCR associations to individual alleles difficult. According to a later genetic analysis, donors in an Asian-associated ancestry cluster had fewer N-insertions in productive TCRs than the roughly 660-donor mean. In an earlier analysis of approximately 590 of the donors, most TCR beta V segments were observed in productive rearrangements about 87% or about 30% of the time, broadly matching IMGT annotations. In vitro tests confirmed that a few of the cytomegalovirus-associated TCR beta chains recognize cytomegalovirus antigens. In both the original and validation cohorts, the classifier was reported to diagnose cytomegalovirus status with high specificity and sensitivity. In a later analysis, HLA-associated TCR beta chains were found to be more clonally expanded and to have lower generation probabilities than equally common non-associated chains. The authors suggested that the approach could potentially be extended to other disease states and immunological phenotypes. HLA typing was unavailable for some donors at each locus, so association tests used only the typed subset. In this cohort, only TCR beta chains were sequenced, and detectable features were limited by the absence of alpha or paired-chain data.

The cohort comprised 710 or so healthy bone marrow donors. Cohort members were all nominally healthy when sampled, although unrecorded immune exposures were likely present. The donor tested CMV seropositive and was one of the 289 seropositive cohort members. Each donor provided a peripheral blood sample, and peripheral blood mononuclear cells were used for TCR beta sequencing. The Qiagen DNeasy Blood Extraction Kit was used to extract genomic DNA from the blood cell samples. Reading the germline V gene gives CDR1 MNHEY and CDR2 SVGAGI. The V end gives up 0 bases and the J end 13 bases, leaving 6 bases in the junction not matched to a gene. The cysteine opens and the phenylalanine closes a CDR3 of 15 amino acids. The entry retains the CDR3 DNA only, 45 bases that are in frame from base 1.

This receptor chain uses TRBV6-5 and TRBJ1-6, with 10 bases matching TRBD1. The source of this sequence is a middle-aged man in good health and CMV-seropositive. The sequenced sample was PBMCs. The CDR3 protein: CASSYSKGTGDPLHF. The DNA reads as follows: TGTGCCAGCAGTTACTCAAAAGGGACAGGGGATCCCCTCCACTTT.